This record looks at one T cell receptor beta chain sequence and its context. The data stem from a study of blood T cell repertoires in COVID-19. The length of the CDR3 is 13 residues. Germline V gene lookup returns CDR1 MNHEY and CDR2 SVGAGI. The V gene end was trimmed by 6 bases and the J gene end by 8 bases; junction bases not matched to a gene: 3. This table comes from immunoSEQ multiplex PCR, and its TCRdb copy is limited to in-frame clones, with some not included. The sample has about 240,000 clones; roughly 82% are singletons. Input material: peripheral blood. The chain recombines TRBV6-5 with TRBJ1-4, with TRBD1 matching 10 bases. This TCR came from a woman in her sixties or seventies with acute or convalescent COVID-19. The CDR3 DNA follows: TGTGCCAGCAGGGACAGGGGGAACGAAAAACTGTTTTTT. Translating it yields CASRDRGNEKLFF.